The present TCR beta chain was sequenced within a study of blood T cell repertoires in COVID-19. Study-wide background: Acute and convalescent COVID-19 specimens originated in the United States, Italy and Spain. PBMCs, B-cell-depleted T cells, or T cells provided the cDNA or gDNA that made up the material.

Sequencing was performed with immunoSEQ multiplex PCR; in TCRdb, only in-frame clones are kept and a portion is missing. Of some 21,000 clones listed, 60% to 85% are singletons. There are 16 residues in the CDR3. The trim removed 3 bases at V and 2 bases at J, leaving 5 bases unmatched. The V gene's germline CDR1 is LGHNA and CDR2 YNFKEQ. This sequence joins TRBV4-2 and TRBJ2-3; 10 bases are shared with TRBD2. The sequencing input was peripheral blood. The receptor was derived from a man aged 55 to 70 with active COVID-19. The chain's CDR3 is CASSQRAGGPTDTQYF. The CDR3 nucleotides are TGTGCCAGCAGCCAGAGAGCGGGAGGGCCCACAGATACGCAGTATTTT.